This entry features one TCR beta chain sequence. Its antigen remains unidentified. Germline V gene sequence: CDR1 SQVTM, CDR2 ANQGSEA. The CDR3 contains 14 residues. V dropped 2 bases and J dropped 0 bases, with 10 bases sitting between them. One entry per CDR3 protein, called by TCRdb with MiXCR from the 5' RACE reads. The sample holds over 350,000 distinct CDR3 sequences; more than 15% are singletons and the top ten take roughly 21%. This sample stems from a study of T-cell memory formation after mild COVID-19. Study at large: The TCR clusters were mostly specific to one donor. Study conclusions and caveats: CD4/CD8 balance characterized clones contracting day 15 to 85, and CD4+ skew characterized later expanders. Cross-reactive memory apparently joined, as some responding clones appeared in pre-infection memory. CD4+ contracting clones lay mainly in CM and EM, CD8+ ones in EMRA.

This receptor was obtained from a man between 18 and 35 years old who had mild COVID-19 (a few samples of this study predate the infection). Cell type and time point are not known. The source material was PBMCs or a T cell subset sorted from them (not recorded which). V usage is TRBV29-1 and J usage is TRBJ1-2; D is possibly TRBD1 (5 bases). The CDR3 loop reads CSVELGVANYGYTF. DNA for the CDR3: TGCAGCGTTGAACTGGGGGTGGCTAACTATGGCTACACCTTC. The full variable domain, in which reference TRBV29-1 and TRBJ1-2 provide the parts outside the CDR3, is SAVISQKPSRDICQRGTSLTIQCQVDSQVTMMFWYRQQPGQSLTLIATANQGSEATYESGFVIDKFPISRPNLTFSTLTVSNMSPEDSSIYLCSVELGVANYGYTFGSGTRLTVV.